The clone carrying this TCR beta chain was picked up a small number of times. Its specificity is unknown. This sample is drawn from a study of early T cells in non-severe SARS-CoV-2 infection. Study overall: RNA in bulk from unsorted whole blood was sequenced, and chains were unpaired.

Individual cDNA molecules received unique molecular identifiers. MiXCR was run by TCRdb on the 5' RACE reads, yielding one entry per CDR3 protein. The sample carries some 64,000 distinct CDR3 sequences, approximately 9.2% recorded once. Study-level results: Clonotype matching in VDJdb favored anti-spike CD8 responses and did not capture private and CD4 specificities.

Germline CDR1 and CDR2: GTSNPN and SVGIG (reference sequence). CDR3 size: 13 residues. Deletions cut 0 bases from V and 8 bases from J, with 8 bases between. This specimen consisted of whole blood, obtained at baseline. This sequence was found in an adult who was a healthcare worker with PCR-confirmed SARS-CoV-2 infection or an uninfected control (not recorded which). This chain links TRBV30 with TRBJ1-6, with D tentatively TRBD1 (5 bases). The CDR3 protein is CAWSVQEDSPLHF. In DNA, the CDR3 is TGTGCCTGGAGTGTACAGGAGGATTCACCCCTCCACTTT.